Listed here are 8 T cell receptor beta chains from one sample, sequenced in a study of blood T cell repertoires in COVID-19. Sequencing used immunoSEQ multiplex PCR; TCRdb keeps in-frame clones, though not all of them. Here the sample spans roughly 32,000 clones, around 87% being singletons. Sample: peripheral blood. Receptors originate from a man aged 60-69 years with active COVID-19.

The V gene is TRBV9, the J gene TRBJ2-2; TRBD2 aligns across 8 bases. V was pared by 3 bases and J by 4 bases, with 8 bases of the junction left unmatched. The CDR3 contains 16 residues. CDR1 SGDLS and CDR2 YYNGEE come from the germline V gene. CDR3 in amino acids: CASSGTGGPGTGELFF. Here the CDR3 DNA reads TGTGCCAGCAGCGGCACGGGAGGGCCGGGCACCGGGGAGCTGTTTTTT.

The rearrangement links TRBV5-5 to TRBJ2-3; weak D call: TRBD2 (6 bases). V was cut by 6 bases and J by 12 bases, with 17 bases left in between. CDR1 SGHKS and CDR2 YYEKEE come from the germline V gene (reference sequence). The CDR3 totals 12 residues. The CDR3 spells CASTLGGLKQYF. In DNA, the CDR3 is TGTGCCAGCACCCTCGGAGGGCTGAAACAGTATTTT.

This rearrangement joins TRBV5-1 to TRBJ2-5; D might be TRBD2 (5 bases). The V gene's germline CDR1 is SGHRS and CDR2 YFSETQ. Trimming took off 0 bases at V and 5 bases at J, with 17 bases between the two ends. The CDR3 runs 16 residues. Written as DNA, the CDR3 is TGCGCCAGCAGCTTGGGTGGAACTAGGGCTGGGGAGACCCAGTACTTC. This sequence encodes CASSLGGTRAGETQYF. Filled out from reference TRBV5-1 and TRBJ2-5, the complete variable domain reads KAGVTQTPRYLIKTRGQQVTLSCSPISGHRSVSWYQQTPGQGLQFLFEYFSETQRNKGNFPGRFSGRQFSNSRSEMNVSTLELGDSALYLCASSLGGTRAGETQYFGPGTRLLVL.

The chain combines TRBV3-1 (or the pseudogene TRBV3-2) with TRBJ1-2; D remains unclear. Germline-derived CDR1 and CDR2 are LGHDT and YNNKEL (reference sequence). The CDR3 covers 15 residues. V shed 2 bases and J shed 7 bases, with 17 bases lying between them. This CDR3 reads CASSQRGNSPLGYTF. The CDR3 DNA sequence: TGTGCCAGCAGCCAACGGGGTAACTCACCTCTTGGCTACACCTTC.

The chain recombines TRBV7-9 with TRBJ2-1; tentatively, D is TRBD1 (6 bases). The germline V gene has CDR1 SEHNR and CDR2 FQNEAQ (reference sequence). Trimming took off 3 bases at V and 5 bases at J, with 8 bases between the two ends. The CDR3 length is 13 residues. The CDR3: CASSLNRDNEQFF. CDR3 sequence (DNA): TGTGCCAGCAGCTTGAACAGGGACAATGAGCAGTTCTTC. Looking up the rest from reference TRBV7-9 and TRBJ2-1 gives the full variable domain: DTGVSQNPRHKITKRGQNVTFRCDPISEHNRLYWYRQTLGQGPEFLTYFQNEAQLEKSRLLSDRFSAERPKGSFSTLEIQRTEQGDSAMYLCASSLNRDNEQFFGPGTRLTVL.

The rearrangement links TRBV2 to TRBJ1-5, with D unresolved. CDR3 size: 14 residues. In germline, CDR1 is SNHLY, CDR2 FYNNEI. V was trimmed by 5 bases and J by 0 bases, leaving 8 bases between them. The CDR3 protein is CASSRGDSNQPQHF. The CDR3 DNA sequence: TGTGCCAGCAGTCGCGGGGATAGCAATCAGCCCCAGCATTTT. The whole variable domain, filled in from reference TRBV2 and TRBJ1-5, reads EPEVTQTPSHQVTQMGQEVILRCVPISNHLYFYWYRQILGQKVEFLVSFYNNEISEKSEIFDDQFSVERPDGSNFTLKIRSTKLEDSAMYFCASSRGDSNQPQHFGDGTRLSIL.

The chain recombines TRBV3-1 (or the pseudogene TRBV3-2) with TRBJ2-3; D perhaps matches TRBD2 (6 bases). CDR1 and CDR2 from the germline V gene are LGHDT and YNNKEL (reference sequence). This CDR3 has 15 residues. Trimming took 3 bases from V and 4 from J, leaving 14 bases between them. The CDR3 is CASSQGEEGPDTQYF. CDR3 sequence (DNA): TGTGCCAGCAGCCAGGGGGAGGAGGGGCCAGATACGCAGTATTTT.

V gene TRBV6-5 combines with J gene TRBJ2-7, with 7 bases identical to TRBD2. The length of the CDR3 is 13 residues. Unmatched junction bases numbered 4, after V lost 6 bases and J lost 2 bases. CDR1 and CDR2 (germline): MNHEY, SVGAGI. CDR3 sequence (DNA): TGTGCCAGCAGGGGTGGGGGGGCCTACGAGCAGTACTTC. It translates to CASRGGGAYEQYF.